This TCR beta chain was obtained from a study of post-analysis software for immune sequencing data. At the level of the study: Recorded disease courses covered relapsing-remitting, secondary progressive and progressive-relapsing multiple sclerosis. Some patients had no subtype annotation. Notes on the study in general: Four to six TRBV segments, including TRBV5-6, TRBV5-1 and TRBV20-1, were more frequent in patients than controls. Controls' normalized Chao1 diversity significantly exceeded that of multiple sclerosis patients.

The CDR3 loop spans 15 amino acids. Germline V CDR1 and CDR2: MGHDK, SYGVNS. Deletions cut 2 bases from V and 5 bases from J, with 14 bases between. Incorporated into the TCR beta cDNA libraries were unique molecular identifiers, which served to reduce PCR and sequencing biases. T cells, roughly 0.85 to 10 million of them, yielded approximately 500,000 cDNA molecules. TCRdb recomputed calls from the PCR reads with MiXCR, one row per CDR3 protein. Among hundreds of thousands of distinct CDR3 sequences listed, around 53% were seen once. As regards this clonotype: Its antigen remains unknown.

J is TRBJ2-3 and V is TRBV25-1, with D perhaps matching TRBD1 (5 bases). Specimen: blood. The source is a girl between 10 and 17 years old with multiple sclerosis. The CDR3 coding sequence is TGTGCCAGCAGTGAAACACCTCGTAGGGGAGATACGCAGTATTTT. Translating gives CASSETPRRGDTQYF.